Shown below are 17 T cell receptor beta chains from a single sample sequenced in a study of identical twins. TCRdb redid the calling of the 5' RACE reads with MiXCR, one entry per CDR3 protein. Among roughly 490,000 distinct CDR3 sequences, 13% to 15% were seen once, and the ten largest hold about 1%. These records were also assigned to another study, of yellow fever vaccine responses in identical twins.

What was sequenced was CD4+ T cells sorted from blood. The receptor set was obtained from a woman aged 18-29 years in good health.

The chain has TRBV18 and TRBJ2-7; no firm D call. Trimming cost V 2 bases and J 0 bases, with 5 bases left between them. The germline V gene encodes CDR1 KGHSH and CDR2 LQKENI. CDR3 size: 13 residues. CDR3 residues: CASSPFVSYEQYF. The CDR3 DNA reads TGTGCCAGCTCACCATTCGTCTCCTACGAGCAGTACTTC.

CDR3 DNA: TGTGCCAGCAGTTCCCGTGGGATGGATGGCTACACCTTC. Its translation is CASSSRGMDGYTF. The V gene is TRBV28, the J gene TRBJ1-2; D uncertain. CDR1 and CDR2 (germline): MDHEN, SYDVKM. V gave up 4 bases and J gave up 6 bases, with 12 bases separating them. This CDR3 contains 13 residues.

This clonotype was counted between two and nine times. The chain has TRBV5-1 and TRBJ2-3; D not certain. V dropped 0 bases and J dropped 4 bases, with 9 bases sitting between them. CDR3 length: 14 residues. The germline V gene encodes CDR1 SGHRS and CDR2 YFSETQ. CDR3 nucleotides: TGCGCCAGCAGCTTGGGGGGATCTGCAGATACGCAGTATTTT. Amino acid sequence: CASSLGGSADTQYF.

The rearrangement uses TRBV3-1 and TRBJ1-5; unclear D gene. The germline gives CDR1 LGHDT, CDR2 YNNKEL (reference sequence). Trimming removed 3 bases at V and 3 bases at J, with 3 bases between. The CDR3 contains 12 residues. The CDR3 bases are TGTGCCAGCAGCCAGGCCAATCAGCCCCAGCATTTT. Its protein is CASSQANQPQHF.

This clonotype was detected only a few times. The chain couples TRBV11-2 to TRBJ2-4; 14 bases match TRBD2. Per the germline V gene, CDR1 is SGHAT and CDR2 is FQNNGV. V lost 5 bases and J lost 9; bases outside the gene matches: 6. This CDR3 is built from 15 residues. For the CDR3, the DNA is TGTGCCAGCAGCCCCGGGACTAGCGGGAGTTTCATTCAGTACTTC. Protein product: CASSPGTSGSFIQYF.

This clonotype was seen only once. The rearrangement uses TRBV6-2 or TRBV6-3 and TRBJ2-1, with D possibly being TRBD2 (6 bases). V was shortened by 0 bases and J by 3 bases, with 9 bases between the two germline ends. The CDR3 spans 15 residues. Germline-derived CDR1 and CDR2 are MNHEY and SVGEGT. The CDR3 bases are TGTGCCAGCAGTTACTCTGGCGGGATCTACAATGAGCAGTTCTTC. This encodes CASSYSGGIYNEQFF.

This clonotype turned up a few times. The chain uses TRBV6-5 and TRBJ2-1; 13 bases fit TRBD2. The ends lost 2 bases at V and 5 bases at J; junction bases unmatched: 3. CDR3 size: 16 residues. Germline CDR1 reads MNHEY; CDR2 reads SVGAGI. CDR3 loop: CASSYRGTSGNNEQFF. The CDR3 coding sequence is TGTGCCAGCAGTTACCGAGGGACTAGCGGGAACAATGAGCAGTTCTTC.

The chain has TRBV7-3 and TRBJ2-3; D unclear. With 5 bases removed from V and 4 bases from J, the gap between germline ends came to 22 bases. The CDR3 has 17 residues. CDR1 and CDR2 from the germline V gene are SGHTA and FQGTGA. The CDR3 DNA is TGTGCCAGCAGCCCTAATTTCGGCGGATTGGGCGCAGATACGCAGTATTTT. Translating it yields CASSPNFGGLGADTQYF.

The chain recombines TRBV29-1 with TRBJ1-1; D is unresolved. The V and J ends lost 7 bases and 5 bases respectively, with 14 bases between them. In germline, CDR1 is SQVTM, CDR2 ANQGSEA. The CDR3 loop spans 12 amino acids. CDR3 residues: CSGRSLETEAFF. CDR3 bases: TGCAGCGGCCGTTCCCTTGAGACTGAAGCTTTCTTT.

This clonotype was counted a few times. V gene TRBV7-9 combines with J gene TRBJ2-5; either TRBD1 or TRBD2 may supply D (6 bases each). Trimming removed 5 bases at V and 0 bases at J, with 19 bases between. The germline gives CDR1 SEHNR, CDR2 FQNEAQ (reference sequence). The CDR3 loop spans 17 amino acids. CDR3 in DNA: TGTGCCAGCAGCCTGGGACTTGACAGGTCCCACCAAGAGACCCAGTACTTC. This translates into CASSLGLDRSHQETQYF.

Here the CDR3 DNA reads TGTGCCAGCAGCTCAAGGGGACGCGGGAACACCGGGGAGCTGTTTTTT. Its translation is CASSSRGRGNTGELFF. The genes are TRBV3-1 and TRBJ2-2, with D tentatively TRBD1 or TRBD2 (5 bases each). The V end was cut by 5 bases, the J end by 1 base, with 14 bases between. Germline CDR1 reads LGHDT; CDR2 reads YNNKEL (reference sequence). This CDR3 has 16 residues.

This sequence joins TRBV7-8 and TRBJ2-2; 7 bases fit TRBD2. The CDR3 is made up of 16 amino acids. The germline CDR1 and CDR2 sequences are SGHVS and FQNEAQ. V lost 2 bases, J lost 0 bases, and 3 bases stayed unmatched. CDR3 sequence (DNA): TGTGCCAGCAGCTTACGGGACTACACGAACACCGGGGAGCTGTTTTTT. Encoded protein: CASSLRDYTNTGELFF.

The chain employs TRBV5-1 and TRBJ2-2; tentatively, D is TRBD1 (6 bases). The CDR3 loop spans 14 amino acids. Germline V lookup: CDR1 SGHRS, CDR2 YFSETQ. V was clipped by 4 bases and J by 5 bases, with 12 bases between them. The CDR3 DNA follows: TGCGCCAGCAGCCGCAGGGGAGAGACCGGGGAGCTGTTTTTT. Translated, it gives CASSRRGETGELFF.

The rearrangement joins TRBV28 to TRBJ2-2; 9 nucleotides align to TRBD2. CDR3 length: 15 residues. Trimming at V came to 6 bases and at J to 6 bases, leaving 8 bases not matched to a gene. Germline V gene data show CDR1 as MDHEN and CDR2 as SYDVKM. The CDR3 sequence: CASRALAGGPGELFF. CDR3 sequence (DNA): TGTGCCAGCAGGGCTTTGGCGGGAGGGCCCGGGGAGCTGTTTTTT.

The J gene is TRBJ2-3, the V gene TRBV5-1; TRBD2 aligns across 7 bases. Germline V CDR1 and CDR2: SGHRS, YFSETQ. The CDR3 spans 14 residues. Losses at the gene ends were 4 bases for V and 2 bases for J; bases not matched to a gene: 4. CDR3 DNA sequence: TGCGCCAGCAGCCTAGCGGATAACACAGATACGCAGTATTTT. This codes for CASSLADNTDTQYF. Using reference TRBV5-1 and TRBJ2-3 for the parts outside the CDR3, the full variable domain is KAGVTQTPRYLIKTRGQQVTLSCSPISGHRSVSWYQQTPGQGLQFLFEYFSETQRNKGNFPGRFSGRQFSNSRSEMNVSTLELGDSALYLCASSLADNTDTQYFGPGTRLTVL.

The V and J genes are TRBV19 and TRBJ2-2; D ambiguous. The V end lost 3 bases, the J end lost 0 bases, and 11 bases lay between the germline ends. Germline-derived CDR1 and CDR2 are LNHDA and SQIVND (reference sequence). This CDR3 has 16 amino acids. The CDR3 region has the DNA TGTGCCAGTAGTATCAGTGTGCAGGCGAACACCGGGGAGCTGTTTTTT. It is translated as CASSISVQANTGELFF.

The chain couples TRBV20-1 to TRBJ1-1; the D gene is possibly TRBD1 (5 bases). The germline gives CDR1 DFQATT, CDR2 SNEGSKA (reference sequence). Between the trimmed V and J ends, which lost 6 bases and 1 base, there was a span of 15 bases. The CDR3 is 14 amino acids. This chain's CDR3 is CSASRAQANTEAFF. As DNA, the CDR3 is TGCAGTGCAAGTCGGGCACAGGCGAACACTGAAGCTTTCTTT.